The clone carrying this T cell receptor (beta chain) appeared once. This entry comes from a study of blood T cell repertoires in COVID-19. Background on the study: From T cells, B-cell-depleted T cells, or PBMCs came the material, which was cDNA or gDNA.

Repertoires were generated with immunoSEQ multiplex PCR, while TCRdb's copy carries only in-frame clones and drops some. The sample has about 130,000 clones, around 87% seen once. This clonotype originated in a woman aged 55 to 70 with acute or convalescent COVID-19. Sequenced sample: peripheral blood.

DNA for the CDR3: TGTGCCAGTAGTATCGGGACAGGGGGAGCTGAGCAGTTCTTC. This gives the protein CASSIGTGGAEQFF. The rearrangement joins TRBV19 to TRBJ2-1, with TRBD1 matching over 11 bases. After removal of 3 bases from V and 9 bases from J, the junction contained 4 bases not matched to a gene. Germline CDR1 LNHDA, CDR2 SQIVND (reference sequence). This CDR3 spans 14 amino acids.